A selection of T cell receptor beta chains follows, all from one sample in a study of blood T cell repertoires in COVID-19. Assay: immunoSEQ multiplex PCR; the TCRdb copy retains only in-frame clones and omits some. The table includes about 300,000 clones, 90% detected once. The sample was peripheral blood. The receptors come from a woman younger than 45 with COVID-19, enrolled during active disease. CDR3s include the opening cysteine and the closing phenylalanine or tryptophan. The D gene is left open where the match is weak. Size values are once, few and many counts, or a class for expanded clones, and some rows have none.

j_call,v_call,clone_size,d_call,cdr3_nt,cdr3_aa
TRBJ2-2,TRBV6-5,NA,NA,TGTGCCAGCAACTTGGGAGGGGGGCCCGGGGAGCTGTTTTTT,CASNLGGGPGELFF
TRBJ2-7,TRBV2,NA,TRBD1,TGTGCCAGCAAAAGAACCCTCCGGACAGGGAGCTCCTACGAGCAGTACTTC,CASKRTLRTGSSYEQYF
TRBJ2-1,TRBV19,few,NA,TGTGCCAGTAGTATATTGGCGGGCACTGGGCTAATCGGTGAGCAGTTCTTC,CASSILAGTGLIGEQFF
TRBJ2-3,TRBV7-8,NA,TRBD1,TGTGCCAGCAGCCTCGACAGGGGGGATACGCAGTATTTT,CASSLDRGDTQYF
TRBJ2-7,TRBV12-3/TRBV12-4,once,TRBD2,TGTGCCAGCAGTTTACGGCTAGCGGGATCCAAAAAATTC,CASSLRLAGSKKF
TRBJ1-4,TRBV30,NA,NA,TGTGCCTGGACCCAGGGACTTCGGGCAAAACTGTTTTTT,CAWTQGLRAKLFF
TRBJ1-6,TRBV30,NA,TRBD1,TGTGCCTGGAGTTTAGGACAGGGGGCGTCACCCCTCCACTTT,CAWSLGQGASPLHF
TRBJ1-3,TRBV2,NA,NA,TGTGCCAGCAGTCTTTGGGGCCCAAGAAACACCATATATTTT,CASSLWGPRNTIYF
TRBJ2-2,TRBV19,NA,TRBD2,TGTGCCAGTAGCTTGTCGCCGGGAGGGTACACCGGGGAGCTGTTTTTT,CASSLSPGGYTGELFF
TRBJ2-5,TRBV7-4,NA,NA,TGTGCCAGCAGCTTAAAACCGGGACACGATCAAGAGACCCAGTACTTC,CASSLKPGHDQETQYF
TRBJ2-2,TRBV6-2/TRBV6-3,NA,NA,TGTGCCAGCAGTTATTCGGACGGGATCGGGGAGCTGTTTTTT,CASSYSDGIGELFF
TRBJ1-4,TRBV7-3,NA,NA,TGTGCCACGCGGGACCGTAGTGAAAAACTGTTTTTT,CATRDRSEKLFF
TRBJ1-3,TRBV7-2,NA,NA,TGTGCCAGCAGCCAAGACGGGGACTCTGGAAACACCATATATTTT,CASSQDGDSGNTIYF
TRBJ1-2,TRBV27,NA,TRBD1,TGTGCCAGCAGGTCCCCCGACAGGGTGAATGGCTACACCTTC,CASRSPDRVNGYTF
TRBJ2-7,TRBV15,NA,NA,TGTGCCACCAGCAGAGTCCGGGGAGACGAGCAGTACTTC,CATSRVRGDEQYF
TRBJ1-6,TRBV4-1,few,NA,TGCGCCAGCAGCAAAGCAGGGGATAATTCACCCCTCCACTTT,CASSKAGDNSPLHF
TRBJ1-2,TRBV11-2,NA,NA,TGTGCCAGCAGCTTCGGAGGCGATGGCTACACCTTC,CASSFGGDGYTF
TRBJ1-3,TRBV11-2,NA,TRBD1,TGTGCCAGCAGCCTTACAGGGGACTCTGGAAACACCATATATTTT,CASSLTGDSGNTIYF
TRBJ2-5,TRBV2,NA,TRBD2,TGTGCCAGCAGTGTCGATGGGGGAGGGAGAGAGACCCAGTACTTC,CASSVDGGGRETQYF
TRBJ2-7,TRBV6-4,NA,NA,TGTGCCTTCCTAGTCGTGGACTATCCAGAGCAGTACTTC,CAFLVVDYPEQYF
TRBJ2-5,TRBV3-1/TRBV3-2,NA,TRBD1,TGTGCCAGCAGCCTTCGGACAGGTCTCCAAGAGACCCAGTACTTC,CASSLRTGLQETQYF
TRBJ2-7,TRBV7-6,NA,NA,TGTGCCAGCGTAACCCCCGGGCAGGGGGGCAACGAGCAGTACTTC,CASVTPGQGGNEQYF
TRBJ1-3,TRBV7-9,NA,NA,TGTGCCAGCAGCTTAGGTGCGGATGGAAACACCATATATTTT,CASSLGADGNTIYF
TRBJ2-5,TRBV3-1/TRBV3-2,NA,NA,TGTGCCAGCAGCCACGTCTCAGGGGCAAACCAAGAGACCCAGTACTTC,CASSHVSGANQETQYF
TRBJ2-5,TRBV25-1,once,NA,TGTGCCAGCATGATCCCAGCGGTCCAGGGGGAGACCCAGTACTTC,CASMIPAVQGETQYF
TRBJ2-1,TRBV30,NA,TRBD2,TGTGCCTGGAGTGTCCTAGCGGGAGGGGAAAATGAGCAGTTCTTC,CAWSVLAGGENEQFF
TRBJ2-5,TRBV6-1,NA,TRBD2,TGTGCCAGCAGTGAGGGGAGGGTAGAGACCCAGTACTTC,CASSEGRVETQYF
TRBJ2-2,TRBV5-1,NA,TRBD2,TGCGCCAGCAGAAATATCGGGACTAGCGGGAGGTATCCCGGGGAGCTGTTTTTT,CASRNIGTSGRYPGELFF
TRBJ2-3,TRBV18,NA,NA,TGTGCCAGCTCACCATTGACTAGGGGAAGCACAGATACGCAGTATTTT,CASSPLTRGSTDTQYF
TRBJ2-7,TRBV6-2/TRBV6-3,NA,TRBD1,TGTGCCAGCAGTAAAGACAGGGCAAGCGAGCAGTACTTC,CASSKDRASEQYF
TRBJ1-5,TRBV18,NA,TRBD1,TGTGCCAGCTCACTAAGACAGGGGAATCAGCCCCAGCATTTT,CASSLRQGNQPQHF
TRBJ2-3,TRBV30,NA,TRBD1,TGTGCCTGGAGTGTACAGGGGGGTGATACGCAGTATTTT,CAWSVQGGDTQYF
TRBJ1-1,TRBV29-1,NA,TRBD1,TGCAGCGTTGTTACAGGGGGCAAGGCTGAAGCTTTCTTT,CSVVTGGKAEAFF
TRBJ1-5,TRBV28,NA,TRBD1,TGTGCCAGCAGGCCCGGAAGGGGGCGTAATCAGCCCCAGCATTTT,CASRPGRGRNQPQHF
TRBJ2-3,TRBV30,NA,NA,TGTGCCTGGAGTGTTCGGCTAGCGCCCACAGATACGCAGTATTTT,CAWSVRLAPTDTQYF